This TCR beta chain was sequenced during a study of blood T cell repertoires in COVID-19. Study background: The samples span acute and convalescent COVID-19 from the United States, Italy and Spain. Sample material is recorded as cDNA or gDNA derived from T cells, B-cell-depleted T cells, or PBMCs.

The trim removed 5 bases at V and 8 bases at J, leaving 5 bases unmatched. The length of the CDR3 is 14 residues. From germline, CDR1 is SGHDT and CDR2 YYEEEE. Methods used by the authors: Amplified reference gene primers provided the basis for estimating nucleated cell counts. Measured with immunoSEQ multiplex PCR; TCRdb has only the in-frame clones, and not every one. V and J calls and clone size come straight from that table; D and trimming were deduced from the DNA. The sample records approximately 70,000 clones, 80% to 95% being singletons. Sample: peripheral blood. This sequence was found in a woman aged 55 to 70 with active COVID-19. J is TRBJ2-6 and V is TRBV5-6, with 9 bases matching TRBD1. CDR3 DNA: TGTGCCAGCAGAAGGACAGGGGAAACCAACGTCCTGACTTTC. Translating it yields CASRRTGETNVLTF.